The entry below gives a single T cell receptor (beta chain) sequence along with its context. The target antigen is unknown. Germline V CDR1 and CDR2: MNHEY, SVGAGI. The CDR3 runs 16 residues. The J segment lost 2 bases and the V segment lost 0 bases, leaving 5 bases of the junction unmatched. The entry originates in a study of cytomegalovirus exposure and HLA in healthy donors. Overall study results and limits: Reported results showed that the classifier diagnosed cytomegalovirus status with high specificity and sensitivity.

The PCR used 60 Vbeta and 13 Jbeta primers. TCRdb's copy holds only in-frame clones and misses some; the assay was immunoSEQ multiplex PCR. The sample consists of 150,000 to 200,000 clones, just over 75% of them appearing once. V usage is TRBV6-5 and J usage is TRBJ2-7; 9 bases fit TRBD2. Sequenced input: PBMCs. This receptor was taken from a man aged 30 to 45 in good health and CMV-seronegative. The CDR3 is CASSYSGSSGAYEQYF. As DNA, the CDR3 is TGTGCCAGCAGTTACTCGGGCTCTAGCGGGGCCTACGAGCAGTACTTC.